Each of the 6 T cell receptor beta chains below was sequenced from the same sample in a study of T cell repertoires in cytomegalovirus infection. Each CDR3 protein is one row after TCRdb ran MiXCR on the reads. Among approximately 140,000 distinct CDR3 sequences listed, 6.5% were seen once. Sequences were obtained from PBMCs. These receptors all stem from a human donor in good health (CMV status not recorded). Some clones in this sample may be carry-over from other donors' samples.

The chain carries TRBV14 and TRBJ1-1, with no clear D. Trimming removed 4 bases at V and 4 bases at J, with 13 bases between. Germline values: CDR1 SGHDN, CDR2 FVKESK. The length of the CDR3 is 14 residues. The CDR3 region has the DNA TGTGCCAGCAGCCCCTACTTGTCGGGCACTGAAGCTTTCTTT. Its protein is CASSPYLSGTEAFF.

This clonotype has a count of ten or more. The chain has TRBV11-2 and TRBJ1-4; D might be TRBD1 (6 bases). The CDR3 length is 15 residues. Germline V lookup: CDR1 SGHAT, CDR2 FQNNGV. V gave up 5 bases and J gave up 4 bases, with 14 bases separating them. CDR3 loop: CASSRNRAGNEKLFF. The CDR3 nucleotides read TGTGCCAGCAGCCGCAACAGGGCGGGTAATGAAAAACTGTTTTTT.

CDR3 amino acids: CASSEGIGKPEAFF. The DNA of the CDR3 is TGTGCCAGCAGCGAGGGAATAGGGAAACCTGAAGCTTTCTTT. The genes are TRBV7-1 and TRBJ1-1; D gene unclear. TRBV7-1 has ORF status, its function being uncertain. The CDR3 is 14 residues long. Deletions cut 5 bases from V and 6 bases from J, with 16 bases between.

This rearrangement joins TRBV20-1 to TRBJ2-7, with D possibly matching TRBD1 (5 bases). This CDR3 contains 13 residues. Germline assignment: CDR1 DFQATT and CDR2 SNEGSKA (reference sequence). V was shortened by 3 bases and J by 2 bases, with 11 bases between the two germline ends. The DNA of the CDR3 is TGCAGTGCTAGGGGGCTAGGAACCTACGAGCAGTACTTC. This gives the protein CSARGLGTYEQYF.

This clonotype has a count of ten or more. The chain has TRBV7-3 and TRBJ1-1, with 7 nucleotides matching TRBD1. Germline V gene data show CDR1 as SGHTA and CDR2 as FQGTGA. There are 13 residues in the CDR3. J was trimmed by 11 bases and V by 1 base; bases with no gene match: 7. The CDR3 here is CASSLKRGRMAFF. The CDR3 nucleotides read TGTGCCAGCAGCTTAAAAAGGGGGCGAATGGCTTTCTTT.

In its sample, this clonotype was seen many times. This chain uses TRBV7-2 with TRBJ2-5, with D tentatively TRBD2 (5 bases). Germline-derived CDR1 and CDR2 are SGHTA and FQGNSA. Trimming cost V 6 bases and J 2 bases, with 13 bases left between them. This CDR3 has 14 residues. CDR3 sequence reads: CASSPTAVQETQYF. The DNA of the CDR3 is TGTGCCAGCAGTCCTACAGCGGTTCAAGAGACCCAGTACTTC.